Shown below are 26 T cell receptor beta chains from a single sample sequenced in a study of Graves' ophthalmopathy and Graves' hyperthyroidism. Amplification from RNA transcripts yielded the TCR beta CDR3 regions. The workflow started with a first-round RT-PCR run with HTBI primers and then moved on to a second-round multiplex PCR. MiXCR, run by TCRdb on the multiplex PCR reads, gives a single entry per CDR3 protein. The repertoire includes over a million distinct CDR3 sequences, about two fifths of them detected once, and around 10% sits in the top ten. What was sequenced was peripheral blood or thyroid tissue (not recorded which). The receptors originated from an adult man with Graves' hyperthyroidism.

This clonotype was observed at least ten times. The V and J genes are TRBV7-9 and TRBJ2-7, with TRBD2 as a possible D gene (6 bases). The length of the CDR3 is 14 residues. Trimming removed 2 bases from V and 0 bases from J, with 8 bases in between. CDR1 and CDR2 from the germline V gene are SEHNR and FQNEAQ (reference sequence). CDR3 nucleotides: TGTGCCAGCAGCTTACCCGGGAGCTCCTACGAGCAGTACTTC. Translated: CASSLPGSSYEQYF.

A word on this clonotype: Sequence at one end of the junction differs from germline and may be a read error. This chain uses TRBV10-2 with TRBJ1-2; 8 nucleotides line up with TRBD1. Germline CDR1 reads WSHSY; CDR2 reads SAAADI. This CDR3 contains 15 residues. CDR3 sequence reads: CTSTERTGPGGGYTF. The CDR3 DNA reads as TGCACCAGCACGGAGCGGACAGGGCCCGGGGGTGGCTACACCTTC.

This clonotype was counted many times. The chain carries TRBV9 and TRBJ1-6; no firm D call. V was clipped by 4 bases and J by 7 bases, with 15 bases between them. Per the germline V gene, CDR1 is SGDLS and CDR2 is YYNGEE. This CDR3 comprises 15 residues. The CDR3 DNA reads as TGTGCCAGCAGCCTGACTTGGGGATCCAATTCACCCCTCCACTTT. Protein sequence: CASSLTWGSNSPLHF.

V is TRBV6-1 and J is TRBJ2-5, with D tentatively TRBD2 (5 bases). Looked up from germline, CDR1 is MNHNS and CDR2 is SASEGT. The CDR3 length is 15 residues. V was cut by 7 bases and J by 5 bases, with 20 bases left in between. Here the CDR3 reads CASKPRTDSVETQYF. CDR3 DNA: TGTGCCAGCAAACCAAGGACGGACTCCGTGGAGACCCAGTACTTC.

Many counts were recorded for this clonotype. J is TRBJ2-7 and V is TRBV20-1; D may be TRBD2 (5 bases). From germline, CDR1 is DFQATT and CDR2 SNEGSKA (reference sequence). Trimming left V 1 base short and J 3 bases short, with 16 bases between. The CDR3 is made up of 15 amino acids. The CDR3: CSARGALDVGYEQYF. CDR3 in DNA: TGCAGTGCTAGAGGTGCACTAGATGTGGGCTACGAGCAGTACTTC.

In this sample, this clonotype turned up a few times. V usage is TRBV6-2 or TRBV6-3 and J usage is TRBJ1-1, with D perhaps matching TRBD1 (6 bases). This CDR3 spans 13 amino acids. Germline V gene lookup returns CDR1 MNHEY and CDR2 SVGEGT. V lost 6 bases and J lost 6, with 14 bases in between. CDR3 nucleotide sequence: TGTGCCAGCAGGGACAGCGGACAGCCTGAAGCTTTCTTT. Its protein is CASRDSGQPEAFF.

The table lists this clonotype with a count of one. At one end the junction does not follow the germline gene, possibly because of a read error. The rearrangement joins TRBV29-1 to TRBJ2-7; D is perhaps TRBD2 (6 bases). Germline CDR1 and CDR2: SQVTM and ANQGSEA. The CDR3 contains 11 residues. CDR3 in DNA: TGCAGCGCTAGGGAAGGGACTGAGATGGACTTC. It is translated as CSAREGTEMDF.

This clonotype was seen a few times. V gene TRBV12-3 or TRBV12-4 combines with J gene TRBJ2-7; TRBD1 agrees at 9 bases. Trimming at V came to 6 bases and at J to 7 bases, leaving 10 bases not matched to a gene. The CDR3 extends over 14 amino acids. CDR3 nucleotides: TGTGCCAGCAGCATAGGACAGGGGCAGGGAGAGCAGTACTTC. The encoded protein is CASSIGQGQGEQYF.

V gene TRBV20-1 combines with J gene TRBJ1-4; weak D call: TRBD1 (5 bases). The germline CDR1 and CDR2 sequences are DFQATT and SNEGSKA (reference sequence). Trimming took 5 bases from V and 7 from J, leaving 11 bases between them. There are 12 residues in the CDR3. CDR3: CSAEGDREKLFF. CDR3 in DNA: TGCAGTGCTGAAGGGGACCGTGAAAAACTGTTTTTT.

The J gene is TRBJ1-1, the V gene TRBV29-1, with 7 bases identical to TRBD1. Germline lookup yields CDR1 SQVTM and CDR2 ANQGSEA. The V gene end was trimmed by 2 bases and the J gene end by 7 bases; junction bases not matched to a gene: 4. The CDR3 extends over 12 amino acids. The CDR3 region has the DNA TGCAGCGTTGAAACCCGGGACAGTGAAGCTTTCTTT. It specifies CSVETRDSEAFF.

Concerning this clonotype itself: A junction end diverges from the germline sequence, so it may reflect a read error. The chain is built from TRBV19 and TRBJ2-7; no clear D. Per the germline V gene, CDR1 is LNHDA and CDR2 is SQIVND (reference sequence). The CDR3 covers 12 residues. CDR3 coding DNA: TGCGCCAGCAGCCCGCCGTCCTACGAGCAGTGCTTC. It is translated as CASSPPSYEQCF. Full variable domain (missing parts from reference TRBV19 and TRBJ2-7): DGGITQSPKYLFRKEGQNVTLSCEQNLNHDAMYWYRQDPGQGLRLIYYSQIVNDFQKGDIAEGYSVSREKKESFPLTVTSAQKNPTAFYLCASSPPSYEQCFGPGTRLTVT.

The chain has TRBV10-2 and TRBJ2-7; 14 bases line up with TRBD2. The CDR3 loop spans 19 amino acids. Germline V gene sequence: CDR1 WSHSY, CDR2 SAAADI. J was trimmed by 1 base and V by 4 bases; bases with no gene match: 12. This chain's CDR3 is CASSARLAGGPLRSYEQYF. CDR3 DNA sequence: TGCGCCAGCAGTGCCCGACTAGCGGGAGGGCCCTTACGGTCCTACGAGCAGTACTTC.

This clonotype was picked up many times. The V call is TRBV7-2, the J call TRBJ2-7, with a weak D call TRBD1 (6 bases). V gave up 4 bases and J gave up 1 base, with 11 bases separating them. Germline CDR1 is SGHTA and CDR2 is FQGNSA. The CDR3 has 14 amino acids. The CDR3 loop reads CASSSNRVSYEQYF. The CDR3 bases are TGTGCCAGCAGCTCTAACAGGGTGTCCTACGAGCAGTACTTC.

This clonotype was observed once. The DNA is omitted, as the CDR3 cannot be located on it reliably, and the CDR3 follows TCRdb's listing. J is TRBJ1-1 and V is TRBV7-9; the table's D gene call, TRBD1, was not cross checked with the DNA. CDR1 is SEHNR and CDR2 is FQNEAQ in the germline V gene (reference sequence). Termini included, the CDR3 measures 24 amino acids. The CDR3 is CASSRTGTTGYTFGSGTGNTEAFF.

The V gene is TRBV10-3, the J gene TRBJ2-7; TRBD2 aligns across 9 bases. This CDR3 contains 15 residues. The J segment lost 5 bases and the V segment lost 3 bases, leaving 8 bases of the junction unmatched. Germline V CDR1 and CDR2: ENHRY, SYGVKD. The chain's CDR3 is CAISDTGSGRDEQYF. The DNA for the CDR3 is TGTGCCATCAGTGATACAGGTAGCGGGAGAGACGAGCAGTACTTC.

This clonotype has just a few counts. The V gene is TRBV29-1, the J gene TRBJ2-6, with D maybe TRBD1 (6 bases). V shed 7 bases and J shed 3 bases, with 13 bases lying between them. The CDR3 has 14 residues. From germline, CDR1 is SQVTM and CDR2 ANQGSEA. CDR3 DNA: TGCAGCGCTGGCAGGGGTGGTGGGGCCAACGTCCTGACTTTC. This translates into CSAGRGGGANVLTF.

The chain carries TRBV2 and TRBJ1-4; no definite D call. The CDR3 runs 16 residues. Trimming pared 3 bases from V and 6 bases from J, leaving 17 bases between. Germline V gene data show CDR1 as SNHLY and CDR2 as FYNNEI. CDR3 protein: CASSEPTKAGDEKLFF. The CDR3 nucleotides are TGTGCCAGCAGTGAGCCTACGAAGGCGGGAGATGAAAAACTGTTTTTT. Full variable domain (outside the CDR3, taken from reference TRBV2 and TRBJ1-4): EPEVTQTPSHQVTQMGQEVILRCVPISNHLYFYWYRQILGQKVEFLVSFYNNEISEKSEIFDDQFSVERPDGSNFTLKIRSTKLEDSAMYFCASSEPTKAGDEKLFFGSGTQLSVL.

This clonotype appeared once. The chain is built from TRBV10-3 and TRBJ2-7, with D possibly being TRBD2 (6 bases). From germline, CDR1 is ENHRY and CDR2 SYGVKD. The CDR3 runs to 13 residues. The V end lost 6 bases, the J end lost 0 bases, and 9 bases lay between the germline ends. In DNA form, the CDR3 reads TGTGCCATCAGCCCGGGAGTCTCCTACGAGCAGTACTTC. This encodes CAISPGVSYEQYF.

This clonotype has more than one count but fewer than ten. The chain uses TRBV5-1 and TRBJ2-7; D is perhaps TRBD1 (5 bases). Per germline, CDR1 SGHRS and CDR2 YFSETQ. CDR3 length equals 16 residues. Trimming pared 3 bases from V and 3 bases from J, leaving 19 bases between. The CDR3 spells CASSYDSGLSVYEQYF. The CDR3 DNA reads as TGCGCCAGCAGCTATGACAGTGGGTTGTCCGTCTACGAGCAGTACTTC.

This clonotype was picked up many times. The chain recombines TRBV29-1 with TRBJ2-5; D might be TRBD1 (5 bases). CDR1 SQVTM and CDR2 ANQGSEA come from the germline V gene. The CDR3 is 15 residues long. V lost 0 bases, J lost 5 bases, and 16 bases lay in between. For the CDR3, the DNA is TGCAGCGTTGAAGAATCAGGGTCAGTGGAGGAGACCCAGTACTTC. Translation gives CSVEESGSVEETQYF.

At least ten counts were recorded for this clonotype. The V call is TRBV4-3, the J call TRBJ2-7, with D perhaps being TRBD1 or TRBD2 (5 bases each). CDR3 length: 13 amino acids. Germline V gene sequence: CDR1 LGHNA, CDR2 YSLEER. V was pared by 5 bases and J by 3 bases, with 11 bases between. CDR3 bases: TGCGCCAGCAGCAAGGGACCCAACTACGAGCAGTACTTC. Residues: CASSKGPNYEQYF.

The chain recombines TRBV5-1 with TRBJ2-5, with D maybe TRBD2 (5 bases). V lost 2 bases and J 7 bases, leaving 15 bases between the germline ends. This CDR3 has 14 amino acids. In germline, CDR1 is SGHRS, CDR2 YFSETQ. CDR3 sequence reads: CASSFVEDRGTQYF. The CDR3 DNA reads TGCGCCAGCAGCTTCGTTGAAGATCGGGGGACCCAGTACTTC. The full variable domain, completed using reference TRBV5-1 and TRBJ2-5, is KAGVTQTPRYLIKTRGQQVTLSCSPISGHRSVSWYQQTPGQGLQFLFEYFSETQRNKGNFPGRFSGRQFSNSRSEMNVSTLELGDSALYLCASSFVEDRGTQYFGPGTRLLVL.

This clonotype was observed a handful of times. The gene calls are TRBV11-2 and TRBJ1-2; 9 bases line up with TRBD1. The ends lost 5 bases at V and 5 bases at J; junction bases unmatched: 12. The CDR3 contains 16 residues. CDR1 and CDR2 (germline): SGHAT, FQNNGV. This chain's CDR3 is CASSAIRDRVEYGYTF. DNA for the CDR3: TGTGCCAGCAGCGCCATCCGGGACAGGGTAGAATATGGCTACACCTTC.

At least ten counts were recorded for this clonotype. This chain links TRBV5-8 with TRBJ1-1; 8 positions agree with TRBD1. Germline V gene data show CDR1 as SGHTS and CDR2 as YDEGEE. With V trimmed by 1 base and J by 6 bases, 11 bases remained unmatched. CDR3 length equals 16 residues. Written as DNA, the CDR3 is TGTGCCAGCAGCTTGCTTTCCCGGACAGGGCGGCCTGAAGCTTTCTTT. Protein product: CASSLLSRTGRPEAFF.

The chain is built from TRBV10-3 and TRBJ1-5; maybe TRBD1 (6 bases). V dropped 6 bases and J dropped 14 bases, with 14 bases sitting between them. This CDR3 contains 11 residues. Germline assignment: CDR1 ENHRY and CDR2 SYGVKD. DNA for the CDR3: TGTGCCATCAGGGACAGCACCTACGAGCATTTT. Amino acid sequence: CAIRDSTYEHF.

This clonotype was counted a few times. This rearrangement joins TRBV7-9 to TRBJ1-4, with a tentative D call TRBD1 (6 bases). Trimming shortened V by 5 bases and J by 0 bases, and 13 bases separated the two germline ends. The CDR3 spans 16 residues. Germline V gene data show CDR1 as SEHNR and CDR2 as FQNEAQ (reference sequence). The CDR3 DNA reads as TGTGCCAGCAGCCCCGAGGGGGGAACAACTAATGAAAAACTGTTTTTT. Translation: CASSPEGGTTNEKLFF.